The source of this T cell receptor (beta chain) is a study of technical replicates of blood from several donors. Using immunoSEQ multiplex PCR, the repertoire was profiled, and TCRdb retains in-frame clones only, with some absent. The table includes tens of thousands of clones, 96% detected once. What was sequenced was T cells isolated from PBMCs. The clonotype comes from a human donor in good health.

CDR3 bases: TGTGCCATCAGTGGCCTGGGGGGCACCGGGGAGCTGTTTTTT. Amino acids: CAISGLGGTGELFF. This sequence joins TRBV10-3 and TRBJ2-2; D is perhaps TRBD2 (6 bases). V was trimmed by 4 bases and J by 4 bases, leaving 10 bases between them. Germline loops: CDR1 ENHRY, CDR2 SYGVKD. This CDR3 contains 14 residues.